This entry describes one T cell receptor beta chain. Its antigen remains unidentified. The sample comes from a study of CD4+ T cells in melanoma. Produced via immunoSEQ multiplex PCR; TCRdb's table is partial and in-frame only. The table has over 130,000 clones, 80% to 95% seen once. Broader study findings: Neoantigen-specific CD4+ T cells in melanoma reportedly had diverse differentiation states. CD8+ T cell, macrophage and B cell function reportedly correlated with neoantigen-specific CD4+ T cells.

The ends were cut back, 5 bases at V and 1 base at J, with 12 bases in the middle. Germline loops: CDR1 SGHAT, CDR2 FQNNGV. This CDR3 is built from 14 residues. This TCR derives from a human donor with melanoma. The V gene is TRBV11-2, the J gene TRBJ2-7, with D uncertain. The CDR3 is CASSQVRRSYEQYF. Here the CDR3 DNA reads TGTGCCAGCAGCCAAGTGCGTCGGTCCTACGAGCAGTACTTC.